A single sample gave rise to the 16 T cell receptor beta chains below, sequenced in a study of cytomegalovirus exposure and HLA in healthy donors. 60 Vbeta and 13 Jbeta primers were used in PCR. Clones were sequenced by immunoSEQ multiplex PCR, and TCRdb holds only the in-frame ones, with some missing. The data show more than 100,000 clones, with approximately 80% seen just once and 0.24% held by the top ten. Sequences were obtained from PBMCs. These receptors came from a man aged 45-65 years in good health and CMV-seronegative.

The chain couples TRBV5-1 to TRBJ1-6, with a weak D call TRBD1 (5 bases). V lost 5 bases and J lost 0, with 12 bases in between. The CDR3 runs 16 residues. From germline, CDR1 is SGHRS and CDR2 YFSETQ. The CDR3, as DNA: TGCGCCAGCAGTTGGACGGGGGACTCCTATAATTCACCCCTCCACTTT. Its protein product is CASSWTGDSYNSPLHF.

CDR3 region: CASSLRTSGFVDTQYF. CDR3 nucleotide sequence: TGTGCCAGTAGTCTCCGGACTAGCGGGTTTGTAGATACGCAGTATTTT. The rearrangement uses TRBV19 and TRBJ2-3; 11 positions match TRBD2. The length of the CDR3 is 16 residues. V was clipped by 5 bases and J by 5 bases; unmatched bases: 9. Germline V gene sequence: CDR1 LNHDA, CDR2 SQIVND (reference sequence).

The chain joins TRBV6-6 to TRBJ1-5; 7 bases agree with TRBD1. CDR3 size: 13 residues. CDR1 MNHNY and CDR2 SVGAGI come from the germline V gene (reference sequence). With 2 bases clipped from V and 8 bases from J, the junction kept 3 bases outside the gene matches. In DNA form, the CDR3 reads TGTGCCAGCAGTTACCAGGGGGTGGAGCCCCAGCATTTT. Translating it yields CASSYQGVEPQHF.

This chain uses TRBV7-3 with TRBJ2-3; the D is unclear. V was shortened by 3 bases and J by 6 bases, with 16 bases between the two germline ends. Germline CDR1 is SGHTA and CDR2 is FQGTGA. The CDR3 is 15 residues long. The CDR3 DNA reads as TGTGCCAGCAGCTTCGCCGTTTTGGCCGGGGATACGCAGTATTTT. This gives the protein CASSFAVLAGDTQYF.

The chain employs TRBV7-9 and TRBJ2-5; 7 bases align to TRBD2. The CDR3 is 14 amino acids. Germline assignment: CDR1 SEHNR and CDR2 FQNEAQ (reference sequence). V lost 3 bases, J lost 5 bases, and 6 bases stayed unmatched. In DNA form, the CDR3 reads TGTGCCAGCAGCTTTACGGGAGCGGGGGAGACCCAGTACTTC. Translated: CASSFTGAGETQYF.

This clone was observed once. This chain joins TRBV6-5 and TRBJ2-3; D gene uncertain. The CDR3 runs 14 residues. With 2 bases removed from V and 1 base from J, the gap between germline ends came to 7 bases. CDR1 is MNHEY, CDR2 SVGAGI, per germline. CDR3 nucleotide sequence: TGTGCCAGCAGTTACCTCGAGGGCACAGATACGCAGTATTTT. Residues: CASSYLEGTDTQYF.

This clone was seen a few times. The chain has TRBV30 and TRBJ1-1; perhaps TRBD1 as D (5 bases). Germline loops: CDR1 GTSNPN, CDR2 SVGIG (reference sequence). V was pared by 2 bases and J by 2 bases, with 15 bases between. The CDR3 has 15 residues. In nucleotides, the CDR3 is TGTGCCTGGAGTCCGTCTCTAGGGGTAAACACTGAAGCTTTCTTT. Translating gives CAWSPSLGVNTEAFF.

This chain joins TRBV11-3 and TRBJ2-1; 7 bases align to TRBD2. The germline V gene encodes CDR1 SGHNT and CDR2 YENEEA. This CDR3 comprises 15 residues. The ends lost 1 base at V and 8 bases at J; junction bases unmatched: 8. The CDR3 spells CASSLGREVGYEQFF. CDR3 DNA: TGTGCCAGCAGCTTAGGCCGGGAGGTGGGCTATGAGCAGTTCTTC.

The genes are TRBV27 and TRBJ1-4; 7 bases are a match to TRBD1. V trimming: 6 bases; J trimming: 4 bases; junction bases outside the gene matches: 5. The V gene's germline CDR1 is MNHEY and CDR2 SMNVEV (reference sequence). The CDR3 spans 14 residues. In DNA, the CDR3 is TGTGCCAGCAGAAGGGACAGCAGTAATGAAAAACTGTTTTTT. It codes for CASRRDSSNEKLFF.

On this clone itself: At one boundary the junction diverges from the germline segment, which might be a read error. The CDR3, as DNA: TGTCCCAGCAGCCGCGGACAGGGGGCTCGGGAGACCCAGTACTTC. Amino acids: CPSSRGQGARETQYF. The V call is TRBV5-6, the J call TRBJ2-5; 11 bases are a match to TRBD1. CDR1 and CDR2 (germline): SGHDT, YYEEEE. The CDR3 is 15 residues long.

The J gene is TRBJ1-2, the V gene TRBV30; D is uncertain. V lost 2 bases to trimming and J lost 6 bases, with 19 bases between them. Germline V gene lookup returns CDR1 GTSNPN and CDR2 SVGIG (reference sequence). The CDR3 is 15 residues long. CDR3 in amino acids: CAWSIPPLEEHGYTF. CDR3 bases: TGTGCCTGGAGTATCCCCCCACTGGAGGAGCATGGCTACACCTTC.

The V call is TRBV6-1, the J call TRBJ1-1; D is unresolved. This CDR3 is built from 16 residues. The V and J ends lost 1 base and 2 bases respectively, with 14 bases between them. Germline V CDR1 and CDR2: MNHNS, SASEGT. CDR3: CASSEVITLTNTEAFF. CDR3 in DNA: TGTGCCAGCAGTGAAGTGATAACTTTAACCAACACTGAAGCTTTCTTT.

Here the CDR3 reads CASSVGAWTSGGHEQYF. The CDR3 DNA follows: TGTGCCAGCAGCGTAGGGGCTTGGACTAGCGGGGGTCACGAGCAGTACTTC. V gene TRBV9 combines with J gene TRBJ2-7; 13 bases line up with TRBD2. V lost 0 bases and J lost 5; bases outside the gene matches: 8. Germline-derived CDR1 and CDR2 are SGDLS and YYNGEE. This CDR3 spans 17 amino acids.

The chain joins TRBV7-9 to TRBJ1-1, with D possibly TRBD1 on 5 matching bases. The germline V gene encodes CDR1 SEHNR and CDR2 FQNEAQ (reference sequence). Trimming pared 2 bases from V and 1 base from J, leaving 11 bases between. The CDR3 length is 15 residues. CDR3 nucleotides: TGTGCCAGCAGCTTACTCAGGAGGGGGAACACTGAAGCTTTCTTT. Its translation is CASSLLRRGNTEAFF.

This CDR3 reads CASTKQGANQPQHF. The CDR3 DNA reads TGTGCCAGCACCAAACAGGGGGCCAATCAGCCCCAGCATTTT. The chain carries TRBV28 and TRBJ1-5; 9 nucleotides align to TRBD1. Germline-derived CDR1 and CDR2 are MDHEN and SYDVKM. The CDR3 is 14 amino acids. V shed 7 bases and J 3 bases; nucleotides not matched to a gene: 4.

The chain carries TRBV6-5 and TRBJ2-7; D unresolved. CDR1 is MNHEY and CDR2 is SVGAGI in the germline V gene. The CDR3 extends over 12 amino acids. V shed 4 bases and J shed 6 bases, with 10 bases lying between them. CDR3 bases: TGTGCCAGCAGTTCTAGATCGGTCGAGCAGTACTTC. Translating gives CASSSRSVEQYF.